The clone carrying this TCR beta chain was recorded many times. Its matching antigen is unknown. This sample stems from a study of CD8+CD57+ T cells in acquired aplastic anemia. On the study more broadly: Healthy donor CD4+ cell samples had a mean of approximately 10 million reads. Study observations and caveats: Patients had roughly 30 CD8+ CDR3 sequences in common with controls (the shared set). CD8+ Simpson's diversity showed no significant patient-control difference.

The V end was cut by 6 bases, the J end by 7 bases, with 19 bases between. The CDR3 is 15 amino acids. Genomic DNA constituted the template upon which TCR beta VDJ and CDR3 profiling was performed. TCRdb reprocessed the reads with MiXCR, giving one entry per CDR3 protein. The sample has fewer than 250,000 distinct CDR3 sequences; roughly 56% are singletons. Sequencing was carried out using sorted CD4+, CD8+, or CD8+CD57+ T cells (not recorded which) from PBMCs. The sequence derives from a human donor in good health, serving as a control. V gene TRBV12-3 or TRBV12-4 combines with J gene TRBJ1-5; D perhaps matches TRBD1 (6 bases). Written as DNA, the CDR3 is TGTGCCAGCAGCCGATCTGAGGGGGGGCGGCAGCCCCAGCATTTT. It is translated as CASSRSEGGRQPQHF.